A single sample is the source of the 5 T cell receptor beta chains below, sequenced in a study of shared clonotypes between healthy human individuals. Measured with immunoSEQ multiplex PCR; TCRdb has only the in-frame clones, and not every one. The table records 2,500,000 or so clones, roughly 93% of them present only once. The sequenced sample consisted of naive CD4+ T cells from PBMCs. Described subset: CD45RA+ positively selected. These receptors came from a man aged 18 to 35 in good health. Some clones in this sample may be carry-over from other donors' samples.

The rearrangement joins TRBV5-1 to TRBJ1-2, with TRBD1 matching over 12 bases. The CDR3 spans 18 residues. With 5 bases clipped from V and 8 bases from J, the junction kept 19 bases outside the gene matches. Germline CDR1 reads SGHRS; CDR2 reads YFSETQ. The CDR3 protein is CASSPFPGQGAPSGGYTF. The DNA for the CDR3 is TGCGCCAGCAGTCCATTTCCGGGACAGGGGGCCCCTTCAGGGGGCTACACCTTC.

V and J are TRBV7-2 and TRBJ1-5, with D hard to call. The CDR3 spans 16 residues. Deletions cut 1 base from V and 0 bases from J, with 10 bases between. Germline-derived CDR1 and CDR2 are SGHTA and FQGNSA. In DNA form, the CDR3 reads TGTGCCAGCAGCTTAGGACCTCCTACTAGCAATCAGCCCCAGCATTTT. Its protein product is CASSLGPPTSNQPQHF.

The V gene is TRBV7-8, the J gene TRBJ2-7, with a weak D call TRBD2 (5 bases). Trimming cost V 3 bases and J 6 bases, with 15 bases left between them. In germline, CDR1 is SGHVS, CDR2 FQNEAQ. The CDR3 is 14 amino acids. CDR3 loop: CASSLRAARGEQYF. The CDR3 nucleotides read TGTGCCAGCAGCTTGAGGGCGGCCCGAGGCGAGCAGTACTTC.

The V gene is TRBV9, the J gene TRBJ2-7, with no clear D. V lost 7 bases and J lost 0, with 11 bases in between. Germline CDR1 is SGDLS and CDR2 is YYNGEE. This CDR3 region has 13 residues. CDR3 sequence: CASSPPHSYEQYF. In DNA form, the CDR3 reads TGTGCCAGCTCCCCCCCGCACTCCTACGAGCAGTACTTC.

The rearrangement uses TRBV6-5 and TRBJ1-2; D gene ambiguous. CDR3 length: 15 amino acids. V lost 6 bases and J lost 2, with 16 bases in between. The germline gives CDR1 MNHEY, CDR2 SVGAGI. The CDR3: CASSTRTAANYGYTF. The CDR3 nucleotides read TGTGCCAGCAGCACCAGGACTGCGGCCAACTATGGCTACACCTTC.